This TCR beta chain is from a study of cytomegalovirus exposure and HLA in healthy donors (dated by TCRdb to 2015 to 2018). Broadly, across the study: According to an earlier analysis of 587 of the donors, 150 million to 200 million T cells yielded 117 million unique TCR beta sequences and 250 to 350 Gb of sequence data. Rather than using new phenotypic data, the later analysis identified candidate immune exposures from TCR beta sequences and from how often those sequences occurred across donors. The study profiled the T cell repertoires of hundreds of subjects by immunosequencing and related them to cytomegalovirus serostatus. Of the 300 to 500 genotyped donors, 75% to 85% were placed in the genetic ancestry cluster associated with self-reported Caucasian donors. HLA typing covered class I and class II loci at four-digit resolution. In a later analysis, previously published TCR beta repertoires from hundreds of donors were re-analyzed and high-resolution HLA genotyping was added so that TCR occurrence patterns could be studied. An early release covering around 630 HLA-typed donors comprised about 300 gigabases of sequencing data and 65 million to 100 million unique TCR sequences. The study combined high-throughput TCR immunosequencing, statistical association of individual TCRs with disease status, and machine learning to predict cytomegalovirus infection status. In addition to the first cohort of 666 subjects, a separate validation cohort of some 120 different subjects was used. In an earlier analysis of about 590 of the donors, high-throughput TCR beta sequencing was used to judge whether each TCR beta V gene segment behaved as functional or pseudogenic. Roughly 5 DR-DQ haplotypes were handled as single units for association and clustering, since linkage in the cohort was strong. Every discovery cohort repertoire had been produced on one sequencing platform. Donor age, sex, ethnicity and CMV serostatus were compiled alongside the repertoire data. A later genetic analysis took genome-wide SNP genotypes for about 55% of the roughly 670 donors and used that subset as a discovery cohort. The study was designed to test whether signatures of past pathogen exposure could be identified by cataloging public T cell receptors. The number of typed donors differed by locus: roughly 629-640 for A, B, C, DRB1 and DQB1; some 500 for DQA1; around 610 for DPA1; and around 490 for DPB1. Across some 400 genotyped donors of the cohort, an average of approximately 200,000 unique TCR beta nucleotide sequences per donor were sequenced, and 15% to 20% of those sequences were non-productive. Study-level results and caveats: Immune exposure information for the cohort was limited to CMV serostatus. In the study, 164 TCR beta chains were listed as associated with cytomegalovirus. Linkage disequilibrium might explain the correlated functional status among segregating V segments, but an unknown experimental factor could not be excluded. In a later genetic analysis, fewer N-insertions in productive TCRs were reported among donors in an Asian-associated ancestry cluster than the approximately 670-donor mean. A further reported finding was that TCR beta sequences accurately predicted the HLA-A and HLA-B alleles for most subjects in the first cohort. A later analysis associated 16,951 TCR beta sequences with specific HLA alleles at a false discovery rate of 0.05. Roughly 15 rarely observed V segments, including chromosome 9 orphons, were excluded from the earlier analysis of several hundred of the donors because counts were too low. The authors suggested that the approach could potentially be extended to other disease states and immunological phenotypes. The sequencing pipeline was judged likely to have produced a cluster of highly shared sequence variants as a technical artifact. A later genetic analysis associated a missense DCLRE1C variant with V-gene and J-gene trimming of TCR beta chains, and an independent cohort replicated the association. In a later analysis, TCR association rates were found to vary across HLA loci, with the most associated TCRs seen for DRB1 alleles and the fewest for HLA-C alleles. HLA typing was unavailable for some donors at each locus, so association tests used only the typed subset. The classifier was reported to diagnose cytomegalovirus status with high specificity and sensitivity in both the original and validation cohorts. The 87-base-pair reads could not distinguish some IMGT-functional V segments, including TRBV6-2 and TRBV6-3, so those segments were excluded. Presence/absence analyses assumed roughly uniform sequencing depth across donors, an assumption that may not hold. A few of the identified cytomegalovirus-associated TCR beta chains were confirmed in vitro to be specific for cytomegalovirus antigens. In an earlier analysis of several hundred of the donors, most TCR beta V segments were observed in productive rearrangements about 90% or about 30% of the time, broadly matching IMGT annotations. Several of the top co-occurrence clusters appeared to be linked to parvovirus B19, influenza, CMV and Epstein-Barr virus, according to a later analysis. Most TCR sequences were seen in very few donors, while some public TCRs were found in many individuals. In a later analysis, most CMV-associated TCR beta chains were found to appear HLA-restricted, with HLA associations seemingly driven largely by CMV exposure. Only TCR beta chains were sequenced in this cohort, and the absence of alpha or paired-chain data limited detectable features. Assigning TCR associations to individual alleles was difficult when HLA alleles, especially DR and DQ, strongly co-occurred. In a later analysis, HLA-associated TCR beta chains were found to be more clonally expanded and to have lower generation probabilities than equally common non-associated chains.

As to this clone: The specificity of this receptor is unknown. Base qualities are not at hand, and no much larger clone is one base apart.

Reading from cysteine to phenylalanine, the CDR3 counts 15 amino acids. Of the read, only the CDR3 DNA is kept; its 45 bases are in frame from base 1. V trim: 3 bases; J trim: 3 bases; unmatched bases: 8. As encoded in the germline V gene (reference sequence), CDR1 is MNHEY while CDR2 is SMNVEV. The cohort was made up of 500 to 800 healthy bone marrow donors. Cohort members were all nominally healthy when sampled, although unrecorded immune exposures were likely present. The donor was CMV seronegative and belonged to the group of around 350 seronegative cohort members. Each donor provided a peripheral blood sample, and peripheral blood mononuclear cells were used for TCR beta sequencing. Genomic DNA extraction from the blood cell samples was performed with the Qiagen DNeasy Blood Extraction Kit. Libraries were built with the immunoSEQ multiplex PCR assay. For the multiplex PCR, a mixture combining 60 forward primers for TCR Vbeta segments and 13 reverse primers for TCR Jbeta segments was used. Amplification of the CDR3 region of rearranged TCR beta genes was performed with a multiplex PCR assay on genomic DNA. On the Illumina HiSeq System, the amplified TCR beta libraries were sequenced as 87-base-pair reads. Processing in the source paper ran as follows. Across the 700 or so repertoires, a later analysis counted roughly 77 million unique TCR beta chains, approximately 10 million of which were shared by at least two donors. To remove PCR and sequencing errors, raw reads were error-corrected and collapsed into unique sequences using a nearest-neighbor algorithm that merged closely related sequences. CDR3 sequences were aligned to IMGT reference sequences to assign V, D and J gene segments. For a sequence to be retained, a match of at least six nucleotides was required to both a V gene segment and a J gene segment. Rearrangements were called productive when the CDR3 lacked stop codons and stayed in frame with V and J; all others were non-productive. CDR3 was defined by IMGT convention, running from the second conserved V-encoded cysteine to the conserved J-encoded phenylalanine. Sequences without an unambiguous match to a single V gene segment were excluded from the earlier analysis of 500 to 700 of the donors. In an earlier analysis of several hundred of the donors, V segments were called functional above 56.7% productive rearrangements and were called segregating when the between-donor standard deviation exceeded 5%. A statistical classification framework was built for diagnosing cytomegalovirus status from the catalog of TCR beta chain sequences. V and J gene assignment, in a later analysis, came from comparing TCR nucleotide sequences with IMGT/GENE-DB human TR gene sequences. The TCRdist pipeline was used in a later analysis to assign CDR3 sequences and most-parsimonious VDJ recombination scenarios. In a later analysis, every TCR beta chain was defined by the combination of its CDR3 amino acid sequence and its V-gene family, and reads without a unique V-gene family were dropped. To address suspected cross-contamination and a sequencing artifact, a later analysis removed roughly 640 highly shared, low-generation-probability nucleotide sequences. A later analysis calculated a clonal expansion index for each public chain from normalized within-repertoire ranks of inferred template counts. In a later analysis, generation probabilities were computed using a VDJ recombination model fitted to out-of-frame rearrangements, and the results were checked against IGoR. A later analysis scored TCR-TCR, TCR-HLA and TCR-CMV co-occurrence with hypergeometric tests, applying a repertoire-size bias correction to TCR pairs. False discovery rates were estimated in a later analysis by permuting HLA or CMV assignments 20 times. In a later analysis, co-occurring TCRs were grouped using DBSCAN, with TCRdist sequence similarity added in when clustering inside HLA-allele-positive subsets. Co-occurrence clustering excluded repertoires with fewer than 30,000 or more than 120,000 public chains, plus five with anomalous nucleotide sharing. TCRdb stores this immuneACCESS table with in-frame sequences only. Part of the clones is absent; in the studies checked, under half of the shortfall reflects unresolved V genes, and no reason is known for the rest. V and J calls and clone size are those listed in that table; D and trimming were worked out from the DNA. In this sample the table shows some 150,000 clones, roughly 60% of which occur a single time. The top ten clonotypes cover 2% to 2.5% of the sample.

The sample taken for sequencing was PBMCs. The rearrangement combines TRBV27 with TRBJ2-7, and 7 junction bases match TRBD1. The receptor was isolated from a woman in her thirties or forties in good health and CMV-seronegative. The nucleotides are TGTGCCAGCAGTTTCGGGCAGGGGGTAATCTACGAGCAGTACTTC. Its amino acids are CASSFGQGVIYEQYF.